This T cell receptor beta chain was found in a study of beta chain features in type 1 diabetes. In its sample, this clone was seen a few times. Sorting that relied on CD45RO/CCR7/CD25/CD127/CD95/CD27 yielded CD4+ naive, central memory, regulatory and stem cell-like memory cells. The V gene end was trimmed by 2 bases and the J gene end by 0 bases; junction bases not matched to a gene: 2. The germline CDR1 and CDR2 sequences are MNHEY and SMNVEV (reference sequence). The CDR3 is 15 residues long. What was sequenced were expressed TCRB transcripts, since all of the isolated RNA had been reverse transcribed. The data were produced by immunoSEQ multiplex PCR, yet TCRdb's version contains in-frame clones alone and is incomplete. Of about 370,000 clones detected, approximately 15% appear once; the ten largest clones hold 0.019%.

The rearrangement joins TRBV27 to TRBJ2-3, with 7 bases matching TRBD1. Material for sequencing was naive CD4+ T cells from blood. The sequence came from a woman under 30 in good health. CDR3: CASSLGDRSTDTQYF. In DNA form, the CDR3 reads TGTGCCAGCAGTTTAGGGGACAGAAGCACAGATACGCAGTATTTT.